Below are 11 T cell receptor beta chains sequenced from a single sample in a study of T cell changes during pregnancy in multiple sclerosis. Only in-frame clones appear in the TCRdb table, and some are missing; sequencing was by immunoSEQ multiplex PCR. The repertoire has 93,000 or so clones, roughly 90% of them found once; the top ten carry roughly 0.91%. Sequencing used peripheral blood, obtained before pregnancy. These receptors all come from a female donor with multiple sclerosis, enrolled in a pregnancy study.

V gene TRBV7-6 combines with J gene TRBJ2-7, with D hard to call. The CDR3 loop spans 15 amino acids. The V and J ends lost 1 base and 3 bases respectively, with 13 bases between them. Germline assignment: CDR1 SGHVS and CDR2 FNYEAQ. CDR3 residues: CASSLGRGSLYEQYF. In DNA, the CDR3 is TGTGCCAGCAGCTTAGGGCGAGGTTCCCTCTACGAGCAGTACTTC.

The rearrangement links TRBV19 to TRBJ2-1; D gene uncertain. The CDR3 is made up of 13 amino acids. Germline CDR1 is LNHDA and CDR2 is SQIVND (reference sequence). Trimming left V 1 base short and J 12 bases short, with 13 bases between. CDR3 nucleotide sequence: TGTGCCAGTAGTATAGTAGTTTCAGGTCTGCAGTTCTTC. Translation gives CASSIVVSGLQFF.

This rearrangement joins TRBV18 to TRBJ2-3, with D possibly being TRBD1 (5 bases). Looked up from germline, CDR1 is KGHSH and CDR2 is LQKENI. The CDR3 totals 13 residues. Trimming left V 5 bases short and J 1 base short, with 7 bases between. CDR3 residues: CASSMTGTDTQYF. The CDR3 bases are TGTGCCAGCTCAATGACAGGCACAGATACGCAGTATTTT.

The CDR3 DNA reads TGTGCCAGCAGCCTTCAGGTTGTGGACTATGGCTACACCTTC. Residues: CASSLQVVDYGYTF. This chain joins TRBV11-2 and TRBJ1-2, with D hard to call. In germline, CDR1 is SGHAT, CDR2 FQNNGV. Trimming removed 5 bases from V and 3 bases from J, with 13 bases in between. CDR3 size: 14 residues.

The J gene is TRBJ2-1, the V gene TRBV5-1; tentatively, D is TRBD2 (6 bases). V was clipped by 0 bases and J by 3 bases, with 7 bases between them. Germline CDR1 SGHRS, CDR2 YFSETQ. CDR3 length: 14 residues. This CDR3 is CASSLDGGYNEQFF. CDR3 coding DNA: TGCGCCAGCAGCTTGGACGGGGGCTACAATGAGCAGTTCTTC.

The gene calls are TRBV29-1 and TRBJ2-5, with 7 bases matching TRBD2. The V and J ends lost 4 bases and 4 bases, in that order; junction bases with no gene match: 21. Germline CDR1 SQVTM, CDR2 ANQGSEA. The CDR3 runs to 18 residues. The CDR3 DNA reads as TGCAGCGTTGGAATGGGGGGTGGGCCTAGCGGTCCAGGAGAGACCCAGTACTTC. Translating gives CSVGMGGGPSGPGETQYF.

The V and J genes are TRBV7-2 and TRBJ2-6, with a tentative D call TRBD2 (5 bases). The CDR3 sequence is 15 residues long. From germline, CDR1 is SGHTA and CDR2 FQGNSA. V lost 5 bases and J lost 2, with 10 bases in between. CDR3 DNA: TGTGCCAGCAGCCAGTTCGGGGCTGGGGCCAACGTCCTGACTTTC. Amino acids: CASSQFGAGANVLTF.

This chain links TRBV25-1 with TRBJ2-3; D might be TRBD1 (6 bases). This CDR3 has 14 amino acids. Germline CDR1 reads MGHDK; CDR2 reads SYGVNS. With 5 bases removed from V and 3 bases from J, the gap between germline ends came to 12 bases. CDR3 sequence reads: CASSPWQGTDTQYF. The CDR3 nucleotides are TGTGCCAGCAGTCCCTGGCAGGGGACAGATACGCAGTATTTT.

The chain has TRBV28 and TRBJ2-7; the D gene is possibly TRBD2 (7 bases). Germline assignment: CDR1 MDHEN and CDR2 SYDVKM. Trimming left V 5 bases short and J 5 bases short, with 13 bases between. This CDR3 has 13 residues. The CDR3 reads CASSRGGGDEQYF. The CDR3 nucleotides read TGTGCCAGCAGTCGAGGGGGGGGCGACGAGCAGTACTTC.

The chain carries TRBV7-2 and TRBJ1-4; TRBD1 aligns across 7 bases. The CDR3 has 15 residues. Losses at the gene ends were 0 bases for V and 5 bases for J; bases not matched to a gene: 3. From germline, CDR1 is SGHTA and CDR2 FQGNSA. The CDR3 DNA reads TGTGCCAGCAGCTTAGCAGGGGGCTTGAATGAAAAACTGTTTTTT. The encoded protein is CASSLAGGLNEKLFF. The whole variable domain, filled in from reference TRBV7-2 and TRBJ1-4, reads GAGVSQSPSNKVTEKGKDVELRCDPISGHTALYWYRQSLGQGLEFLIYFQGNSAPDKSGLPSDRFSAERTGGSVSTLTIQRTQQEDSAVYLCASSLAGGLNEKLFFGSGTQLSVL.

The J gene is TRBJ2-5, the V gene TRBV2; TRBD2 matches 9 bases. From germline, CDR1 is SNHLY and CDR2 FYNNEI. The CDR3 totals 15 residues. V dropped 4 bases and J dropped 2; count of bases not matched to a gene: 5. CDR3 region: CASSVVSGRQETQYF. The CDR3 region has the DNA TGTGCCAGCAGTGTTGTTAGCGGGAGACAAGAGACCCAGTACTTC.